Each of the 27 T cell receptor beta chains below was sequenced from the same sample in a study of blood T cell repertoires in COVID-19. Measured with immunoSEQ multiplex PCR; TCRdb has only the in-frame clones, and not every one. The data hold about 400,000 clones, with more than 75% observed a single time. The sample was peripheral blood. Source of these receptors: a human donor in a cohort sampled during active COVID-19.

The V gene is TRBV2, the J gene TRBJ1-2; no definite D call. Trimming pared 6 bases from V and 8 bases from J, leaving 16 bases between. This CDR3 is 13 amino acids long. In germline, CDR1 is SNHLY, CDR2 FYNNEI. The CDR3 coding sequence is TGTGCCAGCAGCTACCCTCTTACCGAGGGCTACACCTTC. Amino acids: CASSYPLTEGYTF.

The V and J genes are TRBV19 and TRBJ2-5, with 7 nucleotides matching TRBD2. Per germline, CDR1 LNHDA and CDR2 SQIVND (reference sequence). V lost 7 bases and J lost 4; bases outside the gene matches: 15. The CDR3 has 16 residues. The chain's CDR3 is CASNPSFSAGVETQYF. CDR3 coding DNA: TGTGCCAGTAACCCGAGCTTTTCGGCGGGAGTAGAGACCCAGTACTTC.

In this sample, this clone turned up once. The chain employs TRBV7-2 and TRBJ1-2; D ambiguous. CDR1 SGHTA and CDR2 FQGNSA come from the germline V gene. The CDR3 loop spans 16 amino acids. Trimming stripped 5 bases from V and 0 bases from J, with 16 bases between. This CDR3 reads CASSPPGGYSNYGYTF. The CDR3 DNA reads TGTGCCAGCAGCCCCCCAGGAGGATACTCTAACTATGGCTACACCTTC.

This chain joins TRBV13 and TRBJ2-7; 9 positions agree with TRBD1. The CDR3 runs to 14 residues. The V gene's germline CDR1 is PRHDT and CDR2 FYEKMQ (reference sequence). With V trimmed by 5 bases and J by 5 bases, 7 bases remained unmatched. Here the CDR3 DNA reads TGTGCCAGCAGCCGAAGGGACAGGGTTGACGAGCAGTACTTC. Its protein is CASSRRDRVDEQYF.

The CDR3 protein is CASSQVPGNYEQYF. The DNA of the CDR3 is TGTGCCAGCAGCCAAGTCCCGGGAAACTACGAGCAGTACTTC. The chain combines TRBV14 with TRBJ2-7; a weak D match, TRBD2 (5 bases). CDR3 size: 14 residues. Looked up from germline, CDR1 is SGHDN and CDR2 is FVKESK. V was shortened by 1 base and J by 3 bases, with 10 bases between the two germline ends.

This sequence joins TRBV7-2 and TRBJ2-3, with a weak D call TRBD2 (6 bases). This CDR3 contains 13 residues. Trimming shortened V by 5 bases and J by 13 bases, and 19 bases separated the two germline ends. Germline values: CDR1 SGHTA, CDR2 FQGNSA. The CDR3 reads CASSPRESRLEYF. CDR3 DNA: TGTGCCAGCAGCCCCCGGGAGAGTAGGTTAGAGTATTTT.

This clone was seen a single time. The chain has TRBV10-3 and TRBJ2-2; no clear D. CDR3 length: 13 residues. Germline V gene lookup returns CDR1 ENHRY and CDR2 SYGVKD. Trimming left V 5 bases short and J 2 bases short, with 6 bases between. The CDR3 nucleotides read TGTGCCATCAGTAGCGTTAACACCGGGGAGCTGTTTTTT. This codes for CAISSVNTGELFF.

The chain joins TRBV5-1 to TRBJ1-1; 7 positions match TRBD1. The germline gives CDR1 SGHRS, CDR2 YFSETQ. Trimming removed 0 bases from V and 3 bases from J; junction bases left unmatched: 14. The CDR3 length is 18 residues. As DNA, the CDR3 is TGCGCCAGCAGCTTGGTGGGGCAGGGGGTAGTAGGAGACACTGAAGCTTTCTTT. Encoded protein: CASSLVGQGVVGDTEAFF.

The chain carries TRBV3-1 (or the pseudogene TRBV3-2) and TRBJ1-2; no reliable D call. Trimming removed 0 bases from V and 8 bases from J, with 13 bases in between. The CDR3 length is 14 residues. Germline V CDR1 and CDR2: LGHDT, YNNKEL (reference sequence). The CDR3 region is CASSQDLAAVGYTF. The CDR3 DNA sequence: TGTGCCAGCAGCCAAGATCTGGCGGCGGTCGGCTACACCTTC.

This chain joins TRBV13 and TRBJ1-2; D gene ambiguous. Germline CDR1 and CDR2: PRHDT and FYEKMQ (reference sequence). This CDR3 region has 13 residues. The ends were cut back, 4 bases at V and 2 bases at J, with 8 bases in the middle. As DNA, the CDR3 is TGTGCCAGCAGCTCAGGACGGAACTATGGCTACACCTTC. Its translation is CASSSGRNYGYTF.

The CDR3 reads CASSVAGGGNTIYF. CDR3 DNA sequence: TGTGCCAGCAGCGTAGCCGGGGGTGGAAACACCATATATTTT. J is TRBJ1-3 and V is TRBV9; D possibly corresponds to TRBD1 (5 bases). Trimming shortened V by 0 bases and J by 3 bases, and 7 bases separated the two germline ends. Germline lookup yields CDR1 SGDLS and CDR2 YYNGEE. The CDR3 length is 14 residues.

The rearrangement links TRBV5-1 to TRBJ1-1; 7 bases agree with TRBD1. The CDR3 has 16 residues. Germline V gene lookup returns CDR1 SGHRS and CDR2 YFSETQ. V trimming: 3 bases; J trimming: 0 bases; junction bases outside the gene matches: 8. The CDR3: CASSSDEGAMNTEAFF. The CDR3 DNA follows: TGCGCCAGCAGCTCTGATGAGGGGGCGATGAACACTGAAGCTTTCTTT.

The rearrangement links TRBV5-1 to TRBJ2-2, with 8 bases that match TRBD1. CDR3 size: 16 residues. The germline CDR1 and CDR2 sequences are SGHRS and YFSETQ. Trimming cost V 5 bases and J 5 bases; bases outside gene matches: 11. CDR3 DNA sequence: TGCGCCAGCAGTTGGGGGACAGGCGAGGATACCGGGGAGCTGTTTTTT. Protein: CASSWGTGEDTGELFF.

The chain is built from TRBV7-6 and TRBJ2-5; D ambiguous. CDR1 and CDR2 from the germline V gene are SGHVS and FNYEAQ. The germline V and J ends were trimmed by 2 bases and 1 base, with 8 bases remaining between them. This CDR3 has 14 amino acids. CDR3 sequence reads: CASSLILSQETQYF. The CDR3 DNA is TGTGCCAGCAGCTTAATTTTATCCCAAGAGACCCAGTACTTC.

This chain uses TRBV4-2 with TRBJ2-1, with TRBD1 identical over 8 bases. The CDR3 sequence is 17 residues long. Germline lookup yields CDR1 LGHNA and CDR2 YNFKEQ. Losses at the gene ends were 1 base for V and 7 bases for J; bases not matched to a gene: 12. In DNA, the CDR3 is TGTGCCAGCAGCCAAGCGGGTGGACAGGGACGAAGGAATGAGCAGTTCTTC. Its translation: CASSQAGGQGRRNEQFF.

The chain recombines TRBV7-2 with TRBJ2-7; 9 bases are shared with TRBD2. This CDR3 region has 14 residues. From germline, CDR1 is SGHTA and CDR2 FQGNSA. V lost 6 bases and J lost 1; bases outside the gene matches: 4. For the CDR3, the DNA is TGTGCCAGCAGTAGCGGGAGAATATCCTACGAGCAGTACTTC. Translated: CASSSGRISYEQYF.

The chain joins TRBV27 to TRBJ2-3; the match to TRBD2 covers 14 bases. The CDR3 is 19 residues long. With V trimmed by 1 base and J by 0 bases, 6 bases remained unmatched. Germline V CDR1 and CDR2: MNHEY, SMNVEV (reference sequence). DNA for the CDR3: TGTGCCAGCAGTTTATGGGGGACTAGCGGGGGACCTAGCACAGATACGCAGTATTTT. The encoded protein is CASSLWGTSGGPSTDTQYF.

The V gene is TRBV30, the J gene TRBJ2-3; possibly TRBD2 for D (7 bases). Germline V gene lookup returns CDR1 GTSNPN and CDR2 SVGIG (reference sequence). CDR3 length: 14 amino acids. V dropped 3 bases and J dropped 6 bases, with 16 bases sitting between them. For the CDR3, the DNA is TGTGCCTGGAGGGGGGGCCTAGCGGTCGATACGCAGTATTTT. Its translation is CAWRGGLAVDTQYF.

The chain joins TRBV7-2 to TRBJ1-6; D ambiguous. The CDR3 runs to 16 residues. V was trimmed by 1 base and J by 4 bases, leaving 11 bases between them. CDR1 is SGHTA, CDR2 FQGNSA, per germline. The CDR3 DNA sequence: TGTGCCAGCAGCTTAGTGGGCAGGCGATATAATTCACCCCTCCACTTT. It yields the protein CASSLVGRRYNSPLHF.

V usage is TRBV5-1 and J usage is TRBJ1-3; 7 nucleotides line up with TRBD1. Trimming at V came to 4 bases and at J to 0 bases, leaving 7 bases not matched to a gene. Germline V gene data show CDR1 as SGHRS and CDR2 as YFSETQ. This CDR3 has 16 amino acids. CDR3 in amino acids: CASSHGGQASGNTIYF. The CDR3 DNA sequence: TGCGCCAGCAGCCATGGAGGACAGGCCTCTGGAAACACCATATATTTT.

V and J are TRBV19 and TRBJ1-5, with unresolved D. Deletions cut 0 bases from V and 4 bases from J, with 13 bases between. Germline values: CDR1 LNHDA, CDR2 SQIVND (reference sequence). The CDR3 is 16 residues long. CDR3: CASSIEFNDGNQPQHF. The CDR3 DNA reads TGTGCCAGTAGTATAGAATTCAATGACGGGAATCAGCCCCAGCATTTT.

The V and J genes are TRBV5-1 and TRBJ2-7; D possibly corresponds to TRBD2 (5 bases). Trimming stripped 2 bases from V and 2 bases from J, with 11 bases between. Germline CDR1 SGHRS, CDR2 YFSETQ. This CDR3 is built from 14 residues. The CDR3 bases are TGCGCCAGCAGCTTTTCCACGGGGACCTACGAGCAGTACTTC. Translated: CASSFSTGTYEQYF.

V usage is TRBV5-5 and J usage is TRBJ1-4; D uncertain. Trimming removed 5 bases at V and 7 bases at J, with 12 bases between. CDR3 length equals 13 residues. Germline CDR1 and CDR2: SGHKS and YYEKEE (reference sequence). The CDR3 reads CASSFGPLEKLFF. For the CDR3, the DNA is TGTGCCAGCAGTTTTGGGCCACTTGAAAAACTGTTTTTT. Together with reference TRBV5-5 and TRBJ1-4, the CDR3 gives the full variable domain: DAGVTQSPTHLIKTRGQQVTLRCSPISGHKSVSWYQQVLGQGPQFIFQYYEKEERGRGNFPDRFSARQFPNYSSELNVNALLLGDSALYLCASSFGPLEKLFFGSGTQLSVL.

The rearrangement joins TRBV3-1 (or the pseudogene TRBV3-2) to TRBJ2-5; no clear D gene. The CDR3 runs to 12 residues. From germline, CDR1 is LGHDT and CDR2 YNNKEL (reference sequence). The V gene lost 5 bases and the J gene lost 3 bases, with 7 bases spanning the gap. CDR3 bases: TGTGCCAGCAGCTGGGCCAAAGAGACCCAGTACTTC. Its translation: CASSWAKETQYF.

The V and J genes are TRBV7-9 and TRBJ1-4; D call uncertain. There are 12 residues in the CDR3. Germline CDR1 is SEHNR and CDR2 is FQNEAQ (reference sequence). Trimming shortened V by 5 bases and J by 7 bases, and 8 bases separated the two germline ends. The CDR3 sequence is CASSLLGEKLFF. CDR3 nucleotide sequence: TGTGCCAGCAGCCTCCTCGGTGAAAAACTGTTTTTT.

The chain couples TRBV7-3 to TRBJ2-5; 12 nucleotides line up with TRBD2. The CDR3 runs 15 residues. V gave up 5 bases and J gave up 5 bases; unmatched junction bases: 6. Germline CDR1 is SGHTA and CDR2 is FQGTGA. CDR3 amino acids: CASSRLAGVRETQYF. DNA of the CDR3: TGTGCCAGCAGCAGACTAGCGGGGGTTAGGGAGACCCAGTACTTC.

This chain connects TRBV30 to TRBJ2-1; possible D gene TRBD1, 5 bases. The CDR3 contains 11 residues. Trimming cost V 5 bases and J 9 bases, with 11 bases left between them. Germline CDR1 is GTSNPN and CDR2 is SVGIG (reference sequence). As DNA, the CDR3 is TGTGCCTGGGCCCCAAGGGGTGAGCAGTTCTTC. It is translated as CAWAPRGEQFF.